A selection of T cell receptor beta chains follows, all from one sample in a study of blood T cell repertoires in COVID-19. The repertoire was sequenced with immunoSEQ multiplex PCR; TCRdb's copy has only in-frame clones and lacks some. The sample has 250,000 to 300,000 clones; 70% to 90% are singletons. The sequencing input was peripheral blood. The receptors were sampled from a woman aged 70-85 years with acute or convalescent COVID-19. Both conserved end residues are part of each CDR3. A D gene is named only where the DNA matches it firmly. The size entry is marked missing in some rows and otherwise reads once, few, many or a size class.

length,V,size,J,D,CDR3,DNA
14,TRBV29-1,.,TRBJ2-5,TRBD1,CSVARTGGVETQYF,TGCAGCGTTGCCCGGACAGGGGGCGTTGAGACCCAGTACTTC
14,TRBV6-5,.,TRBJ1-3,.,CASRPRGYGNTIYF,TGTGCCAGCCGCCCCCGGGGGTACGGAAACACCATATATTTT
13,TRBV24-1,.,TRBJ1-2,TRBD1,CATEDRGGDGYTF,TGTGCCACCGAAGACAGGGGCGGTGATGGCTACACCTTC
17,TRBV7-8,few,TRBJ1-5,.,CASSSSPPAGNNQPQHF,TGTGCCAGCAGCTCCTCTCCTCCGGCGGGTAATAATCAGCCCCAGCATTTT
13,TRBV11-2,once,TRBJ1-4,TRBD1,CASSGQGREKLFF,TGTGCCAGCAGCGGACAGGGGAGGGAAAAACTGTTTTTT
13,TRBV11-2,.,TRBJ2-2,.,CASSFTGPGELFF,TGTGCCAGCAGTTTTACAGGGCCCGGGGAGCTGTTTTTT
14,TRBV23-1,.,TRBJ2-3,.,CASSTENLYPTQYF,TGCGCCAGCAGTACAGAAAACCTCTACCCTACGCAGTATTTT
15,TRBV5-1,once,TRBJ2-3,.,CASSSSGTGGDTQYF,TGCGCCAGCAGCTCTTCCGGGACTGGTGGGGATACGCAGTATTTT
14,TRBV7-3,few,TRBJ2-2,TRBD2,CASSWTGGAGELFF,TGTGCCAGCAGCTGGACGGGGGGAGCCGGGGAGCTGTTTTTT
13,TRBV19,.,TRBJ1-2,.,CASSMRGGYGYTF,TGTGCCAGTAGTATGCGGGGAGGCTATGGCTACACCTTC
13,TRBV2,.,TRBJ1-6,.,CASSEGSNSPLHF,TGTGCCAGCAGTGAAGGTAGTAATTCACCCCTCCACTTT
16,TRBV3-1/TRBV3-2,once,TRBJ2-6,.,CASSHWGASGANVLTF,TGTGCCAGCAGCCATTGGGGCGCCTCTGGGGCCAACGTCCTGACTTTC
13,TRBV30,.,TRBJ2-5,.,CAWSRGLLETQYF,TGTGCCTGGAGTCGGGGACTCTTAGAGACCCAGTACTTC
14,TRBV6-5,.,TRBJ1-2,TRBD1,CASKGAGTAYGYTF,TGTGCCAGCAAAGGGGCCGGGACAGCCTATGGCTACACCTTC
13,TRBV6-5,.,TRBJ1-1,.,CATRGNLYAEAFF,TGTGCCACCCGCGGGAATTTATACGCTGAAGCTTTCTTT
12,TRBV11-3,.,TRBJ2-5,.,CASSGGGETQYF,TGTGCCAGCAGCGGGGGGGGCGAGACCCAGTACTTC
15,TRBV5-1,.,TRBJ1-1,.,CASSLIWGSNTEAFF,TGCGCCAGCAGCTTGATTTGGGGCTCTAACACTGAAGCTTTCTTT
15,TRBV6-5,once,TRBJ1-2,TRBD1,CASTVSEGQGHGYTF,TGTGCCAGCACGGTTTCTGAGGGACAGGGCCATGGCTACACCTTC
16,TRBV2,.,TRBJ2-5,TRBD1,CASSGRTGVVLETQYF,TGTGCCAGCAGTGGGCGGACAGGGGTGGTATTGGAGACCCAGTACTTC
15,TRBV6-2/TRBV6-3,.,TRBJ2-1,TRBD2,CASSYGSGRGNEQFF,TGTGCCAGCAGTTACGGGTCGGGGAGGGGCAATGAGCAGTTCTTC
14,TRBV2,.,TRBJ2-3,.,CASSVGLASDTQYF,TGTGCCAGCAGTGTTGGGCTAGCTTCCGATACGCAGTATTTT
15,TRBV19,.,TRBJ2-1,.,CASSIGGDSVYEQFF,TGTGCCAGTAGTATAGGTGGAGACAGTGTTTATGAGCAGTTCTTC